The clone carrying this T cell receptor (beta chain) was counted ten times or more. Its antigen remains unidentified. This sample is part of a study of blood T cells in healthy people across ages. General study points: The unknown donor CMV status may have confounded expanded clonotype changes.

CDR3 length: 15 amino acids. Germline CDR1 LGHNA, CDR2 YSLEER. V lost 0 bases to trimming and J lost 8 bases, with 16 bases between them. Alongside a J-beta primer mix, a sample-barcoded 5' primer served in a second PCR lasting roughly 7 to 11 cycles. A 12-random-nucleotide template-switch adaptor tagged each cDNA molecule. Per sample, CDR3-containing paired-end reads numbered at least 3 million. TCRdb re-derived calls from the 5' RACE reads in MiXCR, one entry per CDR3 protein. In the table there are hundreds of thousands of distinct CDR3 sequences, 29% of which are singletons. Donor samples were obtained from healthy Caucasian individuals from Russia, aged roughly 6 to 90.

This clonotype was sampled from an elderly woman in good health. The sample comprised blood. V usage is TRBV4-3 and J usage is TRBJ1-2; D not certain. The CDR3 loop is CASSQDYGVEGGYTF. CDR3 sequence (DNA): TGCGCCAGCAGCCAAGATTACGGGGTTGAGGGCGGCTACACCTTC.